The subject of this entry is one T cell receptor (beta chain). Its specificity is not known. Germline V gives CDR1 MNHEY, CDR2 SVGAGI. V gave up 7 bases and J gave up 1 base, with 10 bases separating them. This CDR3 is built from 13 residues. Clones were sequenced by immunoSEQ multiplex PCR, and TCRdb holds only the in-frame ones, with some missing. The profile shows more than 85,000 clones, around nine tenths of them singletons. This record belongs to a study of OX40 agonist ivuxolimab in advanced cancers. Study details: Patients assigned to dose escalation were diagnosed with hepatocellular carcinoma, melanoma, renal cell or head and neck cancer. Cohort: 82.7% men, mean age about 60, aged about 23 to 80. It was permissible to have had prior anti-PD-1, anti-PD-L1 or anti-CTLA-4 therapy, and around 41% had some. Study outcomes and limitations: CD8+ T cells averaged more expanded clones than CD4+.

J is TRBJ1-1 and V is TRBV6-5; D ambiguous. The receptor was derived from an adult with an advanced solid tumor such as melanoma, head and neck, liver or kidney cancer. This specimen consisted of CD4+ or CD8+ T cells sorted from blood, obtained in a trial of the OX40 agonist ivuxolimab. The CDR3 loop is CASTRTANTEAFF. In DNA form, the CDR3 reads TGTGCCAGCACACGGACTGCGAACACTGAAGCTTTCTTT.